This entry features one TCR beta chain sequence. This sample stems from a study of T cell responses to AZD1222 COVID-19 vaccine. The method was immunoSEQ multiplex PCR; TCRdb's version includes in-frame clones alone and lacks a portion of them. The sample has roughly 150,000 clones; around 90% are singletons. Material: peripheral blood, obtained on day 0 of AZD1222 vaccination. This TCR derives from an adult in good health.

CDR3 in amino acids: CASSLGQGAGEQYF. CDR3 sequence (DNA): TGTGCCAGCAGCTTAGGACAGGGGGCAGGGGAGCAGTACTTC. V gene TRBV11-2 combines with J gene TRBJ2-7, with TRBD1 matching 10 bases. CDR1 SGHAT and CDR2 FQNNGV come from the germline V gene. V gave up 1 base and J gave up 7 bases; unmatched junction bases: 4. This CDR3 comprises 14 residues.